This TCR beta chain was recorded in a study of T cells in Graves' hyperthyroidism and ophthalmopathy. This clonotype was seen a handful of times. Orbital computed tomography and thyroid ultrasound, together with serum TRAb and thyroxine and clinical symptoms, were used for diagnoses. RNA transcripts gave rise to amplified TCR beta CDR3 regions. When the TCR CDR3 underwent first-round RT-PCR, the HTBI primer set was used. TCRdb ran MiXCR on the multiplex PCR reads and lists one entry per CDR3 protein. Of 300,000 to 450,000 distinct CDR3 sequences listed, about a fifth are singletons. CDR3 length: 14 residues. V lost 7 bases, J lost 3 bases, and 13 bases lay in between. Germline V gene sequence: CDR1 SGHRS, CDR2 YFSETQ.

Sequencing was carried out using blood. This TCR came from a man between 18 and 29 years old with Graves' ophthalmopathy. The rearrangement links TRBV5-1 to TRBJ1-4; weak D call: TRBD1 (5 bases). The CDR3 nucleotides read TGCGCCAGCGCCCCGGGGGGGGCTAATGAAAAACTGTTTTTT. It translates to CASAPGGANEKLFF.